This TCR beta chain originates from a study of blood T cells in healthy people across ages. About the study: Roughly one uniquely barcoded beta molecule per two T cells was captured.

Study outcomes and limitations: Roughly linear age-related decline in beta diversity appeared, significant by age roughly 40.

Turning to this clonotype: Its antigen is unknown. An end of the junction does not agree with germline; a read error may underlie this.

The authors ran a second PCR of about 6 to 12 cycles using a sample-barcoded 5' primer and a J-beta primer mix. TCRdb re-called the 5' RACE reads through MiXCR, storing one row per CDR3 protein. The table has roughly 800,000 distinct CDR3 sequences, 25% seen once. Healthy Caucasians from Russia aged about 6 to 100 served as donors. Samples had at least 6.5 million PBMCs isolated from them. Germline CDR1 reads SGHTA; CDR2 reads FQGNSA. The CDR3 is 15 amino acids. These same records also appear under a second study, on T cells of mothers and their children.

The clonotype originates from a boy younger than 18 in good health. This chain links TRBV7-2 with TRBJ2-3, with D perhaps assigned TRBD1 or TRBD2 (5 bases each). The sequencing sample was made of blood. This CDR3 is CASSLAQVEGETQYF. CDR3 DNA: TGTGCCAGCAGCTTAGCGCAGGTTGAAGGGGAGACCCAGTACTTT.